These T cell receptor beta chains were read from a single sample in a study of T cell repertoires in cytomegalovirus infection. A single record per CDR3 protein comes from TCRdb applying MiXCR to the reads. The sample lists about 260,000 distinct CDR3 sequences, roughly an eighth seen once, with 7.5% to 10% in the top ten. The sequenced material came from PBMCs. The receptors were gathered from a human donor in good health (CMV status not recorded). Some clones in this sample may be carry-over from other donors' samples. Both conserved end residues are part of each CDR3.

v_gene | CDR3aa
TRBV12-3/TRBV12-4 | CASSAPGLAGGLTDTQYF
TRBV6-2/TRBV6-3 | CASSKGTGTHTGELFF
TRBV7-2 | CASSLAGVEADTQYF
TRBV14 | CASSHRSRPPYEQYF
TRBV5-1 | CASSLPVLAGVGLGSYNEQFF
TRBV19 | CASSIGQNLPSDYNEQFF
TRBV5-4 | CASSLILVGTGELFF
TRBV6-5 | CASRIDVSYGYTF
TRBV28 | CASGAGVWAGANVLTF
TRBV29-1 | CSVGLAGGWEQFF
TRBV28 | CASSGTSGRAGPYEQYF
TRBV20-1 | CSARLGGNTEAFF
TRBV7-2 | CASSLALYEQYF
TRBV29-1 | CSVVSAGHEQYF
TRBV12-3/TRBV12-4 | CASSLGINNEKLFF
TRBV5-1 | CASSFGLSSEAFF
TRBV10-3 | CAIKFASGGRNEQFF
TRBV29-1 | CSVVDTEAFF
TRBV7-3 | CASSPRGRLEQYF
TRBV12-5 | CASGQGLAGEQYF
TRBV20-1 | CRVGPRGRFTEAFF
TRBV18 | CASSPTQGSPLHF
TRBV7-3 | CASSLVPVGGRVYNEQFF
TRBV7-6 | CASSLGEEDGYTF
TRBV5-5 | CASSWDSSNQPQHF
TRBV2 | CASNNGRVGEQFF
TRBV15 | CATSRRQPATNEKLFF
TRBV9 | CASSVEESFGTQYF
TRBV7-2 | CASSLRQGFQPQHF
TRBV7-2 | CASRPQSSGNTIYF
TRBV28 | CASSSLATDTQYF
TRBV12-3/TRBV12-4 | CASRSGQGLYNEQFF
TRBV7-9 | CASSSGTRSNEETQYF
TRBV6-2/TRBV6-3 | CASSRRDEQYF
TRBV5-1 | CASSLEGFGPGQSTGELFF
TRBV20-1 | CSARGHSSNTGELFF
TRBV20-1 | CSAVGLTGDTYEQYF
TRBV5-6 | CASSLSLAGEQYF
TRBV29-1 | CSVVVSSGGPDTQYF
TRBV11-2 | CASSPQVSWEIYNEQFF
TRBV4-2 | CASSPGPSNYGYTF
TRBV5-6 | CASSRDNTQYF
TRBV7-9 | CASSSPPGTSRERSYEQYF
TRBV5-6 | CASSLVTSGSNEQFF
TRBV28 | CASRLPISSGSGNTIYF
TRBV20-1 | CSARPSTDTQYF
TRBV5-6 | CASSWDASNTGELFF
TRBV20-1 | CSALGQGDGYTF
TRBV11-2 | CASSSMGLAGALYEQYF
TRBV29-1 | CSTGQLETQYF
TRBV6-2/TRBV6-3 | CASITPAGTPGTDTQYF
TRBV12-3/TRBV12-4 | CASAIGESTEAFF
TRBV12-3/TRBV12-4 | CASSARPQAGAFF
TRBV5-1 | CASSLGTGSYGYTF
TRBV4-3 | CASSRETSGRNEQFF
TRBV27 | CASSFSSAGGPNEQFF
TRBV7-2 | CASSLVWTGTPTYEQYF